This T cell receptor beta chain was obtained from a study of early T cells in non-severe SARS-CoV-2 infection. This clonotype was seen only a few times. Unique molecular identifiers were affixed to single, distinct cDNA molecules. TCRdb re-called the 5' RACE reads through MiXCR, storing one row per CDR3 protein. The data hold about 61,000 distinct CDR3 sequences, with around 11% observed a single time. This CDR3 spans 12 amino acids. V gave up 1 base and J gave up 7 bases, with 8 bases separating them. Looked up from germline, CDR1 is SGHDT and CDR2 is YYEEEE. Here the sequenced sample was whole blood, taken at baseline. This sequence originates from an adult who was a healthcare worker with PCR-confirmed SARS-CoV-2 infection or an uninfected control (not recorded which). The donor label of this sample is uncertain. This chain connects TRBV5-6 to TRBJ1-2; D gene unclear. This CDR3 reads CASSLISSGYTF. The CDR3 DNA reads TGTGCCAGCAGCTTGATATCGAGTGGCTACACCTTC.